This T cell receptor (beta chain) was sequenced for a study of blood T cell repertoires in COVID-19. Germline values: CDR1 SGHRS, CDR2 YFSETQ. The trim removed 3 bases at V and 4 bases at J, leaving 3 bases unmatched. CDR3 length: 14 amino acids. Authors' analysis steps: Amplification with reference gene primers provided the estimates of nucleated cell counts. Clones were sequenced by immunoSEQ multiplex PCR, and TCRdb holds only the in-frame ones, with some missing. V and J calls and clone size are copied from that table; D and trimming were computed from the DNA. This table holds roughly 70,000 clones, more than 70% found once.

Sequencing was done on a sample of peripheral blood. The chain recombines TRBV5-1 with TRBJ2-1; 8 bases map to TRBD2. This receptor was identified in an older woman with acute or convalescent COVID-19. Written as DNA, the CDR3 is TGCGCCAGCAGCTACCGGGGGGGATACAATGAGCAGTTCTTC. Encoded protein: CASSYRGGYNEQFF.